This T cell receptor beta chain derives from a study of CD8+ T cells in alopecia areata. cDNA reverse transcribed from extracted RNA served as the sequencing template. Libraries were prepared by immunoSEQ multiplex PCR; TCRdb keeps only in-frame clonotypes and omits some of them. The sample holds more than 140,000 clones, 85% to 90% seen once. CDR3 size: 17 residues. Germline CDR1 and CDR2: SEHNR and FQNEAQ (reference sequence). Trimming removed 1 base from V and 1 base from J, with 14 bases in between. Treatment described: oral pan-JAK inhibitor, 5-10 mg twice daily. The input for sequencing was CD8+ T cells sorted from blood, taken at week 4, from a patient treated with tofacitinib. This chain joins TRBV7-9 and TRBJ2-1; a possible D gene is TRBD2 (5 bases). The receptor was isolated from a human donor with alopecia areata. The DNA for the CDR3 is TGTGCCAGCAGCTTAGTAGTTAGCGAGATGTCCTACAATGAGCAGTTCTTC. As protein: CASSLVVSEMSYNEQFF.